This T cell receptor beta chain appears in the sequencing data of a study of breast tumors, draining lymph nodes, adjacent tissues. Study results and caveats: Compared with basal-like, luminal-like tumors shared significantly more repertoire with nontumor tissue. Tumors had less TCR diversity than lymph nodes, more than nontumor tissue. Data only fit, rather than demonstrated, lymph node origin of most tumor T cells. The data were judged consistent with most tumor T cells coming from lymph node and expanding in tumor.

This clonotype showed up many times. Its target is unknown. The V gene end was trimmed by 10 bases and the J gene end by 1 base; junction bases not matched to a gene: 2. Germline CDR1 and CDR2: MNHNS and SASEGT. The CDR3 runs to 12 residues. Samples came from axillary lymph nodes draining the breast cancer. TCRdb re-derived calls from the multiplex PCR reads in MiXCR, one entry per CDR3 protein. The repertoire holds about 230,000 distinct CDR3 sequences, with roughly 32% as singletons. The sample comprised axillary lymph node tissue. This clonotype was sampled from a female donor with breast cancer. Some clones in this sample may be carry-over from other donors' samples. The chain has TRBV6-1 and TRBJ2-7, with 9 bases aligning to TRBD1. CDR3 in amino acids: CATGQGSYEQYF. CDR3 coding DNA: TGTGCCACGGGACAGGGATCCTACGAGCAGTACTTC.